This TCR beta chain was captured in a study of blood T cells in healthy people across ages. The study recruited healthy Caucasian donors from Russia who were aged roughly 6 to 95. This clonotype occurred a few times. The V gene lost 6 bases and the J gene lost 2 bases, with 15 bases spanning the gap. This CDR3 region has 15 residues. The germline gives CDR1 KGHSH, CDR2 LQKENI. With a J-beta primer mix and a sample-barcoded 5' primer, a second PCR ran roughly 6 to 11 cycles. TCRdb re-called the 5' RACE reads through MiXCR, storing one row per CDR3 protein. The sample has 1,100,000 or so distinct CDR3 sequences, more than 35% seen once.

The receptor's source is a woman aged 60-75 years in good health. The sample taken for sequencing was blood. This sequence joins TRBV18 and TRBJ2-3; D not certain. The CDR3 nucleotides read TGTGCCAGCTCGCCCGGACGGTCGAACACAGATACGCAGTATTTT. Amino acids: CASSPGRSNTDTQYF.